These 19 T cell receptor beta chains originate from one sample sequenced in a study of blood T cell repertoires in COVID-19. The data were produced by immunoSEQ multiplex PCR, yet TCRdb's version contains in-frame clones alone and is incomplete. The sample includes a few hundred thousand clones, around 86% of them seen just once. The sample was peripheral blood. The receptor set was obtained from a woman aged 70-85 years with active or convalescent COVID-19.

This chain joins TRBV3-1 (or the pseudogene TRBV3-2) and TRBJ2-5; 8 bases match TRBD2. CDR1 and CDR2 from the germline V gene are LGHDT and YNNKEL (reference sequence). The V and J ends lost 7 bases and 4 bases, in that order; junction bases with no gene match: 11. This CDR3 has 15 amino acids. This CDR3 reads CASIFGGASGETQYF. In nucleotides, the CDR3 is TGTGCCAGCATCTTCGGGGGGGCGTCGGGAGAGACCCAGTACTTC.

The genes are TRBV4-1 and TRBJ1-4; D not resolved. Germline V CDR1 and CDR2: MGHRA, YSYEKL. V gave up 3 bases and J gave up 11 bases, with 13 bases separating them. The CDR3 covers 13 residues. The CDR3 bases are TGCGCCAGCAGCCAGGGAGGAGTCGCGAAACTGTTTTTT. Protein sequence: CASSQGGVAKLFF.

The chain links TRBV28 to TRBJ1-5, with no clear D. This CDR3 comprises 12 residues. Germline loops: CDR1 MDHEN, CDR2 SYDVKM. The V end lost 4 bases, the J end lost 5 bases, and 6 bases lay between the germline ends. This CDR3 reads CASSSQYQPQHF. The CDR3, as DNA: TGTGCCAGCAGTTCCCAGTATCAGCCCCAGCATTTT. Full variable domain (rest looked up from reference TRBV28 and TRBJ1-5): DVKVTQSSRYLVKRTGEKVFLECVQDMDHENMFWYRQDPGLGLRLIYFSYDVKMKEKGDIPEGYSVSREKKERFSLILESASTNQTSMYLCASSSQYQPQHFGDGTRLSIL.

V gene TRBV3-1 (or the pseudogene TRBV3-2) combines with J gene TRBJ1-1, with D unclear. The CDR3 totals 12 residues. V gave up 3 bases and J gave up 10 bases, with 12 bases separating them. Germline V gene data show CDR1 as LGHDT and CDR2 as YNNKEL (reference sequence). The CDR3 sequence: CASSHPEGTAFF. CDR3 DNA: TGTGCCAGCAGCCACCCTGAGGGTACAGCTTTCTTT.

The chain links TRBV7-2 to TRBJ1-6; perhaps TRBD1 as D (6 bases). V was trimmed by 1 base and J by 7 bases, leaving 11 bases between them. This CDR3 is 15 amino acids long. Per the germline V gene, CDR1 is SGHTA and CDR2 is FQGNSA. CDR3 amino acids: CASSLGPGENSPLHF. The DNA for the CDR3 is TGTGCCAGCAGCTTAGGGCCAGGGGAAAATTCACCCCTCCACTTT.

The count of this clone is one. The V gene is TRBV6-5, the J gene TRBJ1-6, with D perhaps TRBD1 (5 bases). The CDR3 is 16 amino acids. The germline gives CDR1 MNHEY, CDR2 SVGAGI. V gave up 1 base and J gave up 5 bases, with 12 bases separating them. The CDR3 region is CASSYWGERDNSPLHF. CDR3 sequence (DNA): TGTGCCAGCAGTTACTGGGGGGAAAGGGATAATTCACCCCTCCACTTT.

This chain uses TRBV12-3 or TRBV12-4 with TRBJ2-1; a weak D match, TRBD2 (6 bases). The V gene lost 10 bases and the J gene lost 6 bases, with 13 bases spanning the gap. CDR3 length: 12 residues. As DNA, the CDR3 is TGTGCCATTGGCGGGGCCCGCAATGAGCAGTTCTTC. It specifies CAIGGARNEQFF.

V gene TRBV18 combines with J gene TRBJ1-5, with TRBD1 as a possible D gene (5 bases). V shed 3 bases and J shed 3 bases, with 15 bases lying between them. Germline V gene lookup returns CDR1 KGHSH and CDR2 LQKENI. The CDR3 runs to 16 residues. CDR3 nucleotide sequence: TGTGCCAGCTCACCGATCGGAGGGGCCTACAATCAGCCCCAGCATTTT. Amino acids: CASSPIGGAYNQPQHF.

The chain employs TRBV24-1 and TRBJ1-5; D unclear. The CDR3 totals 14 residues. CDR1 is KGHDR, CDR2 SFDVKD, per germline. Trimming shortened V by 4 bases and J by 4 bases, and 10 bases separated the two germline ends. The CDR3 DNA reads TGTGCCACCAGTGACCCGGGAGTTAATCAGCCCCAGCATTTT. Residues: CATSDPGVNQPQHF.

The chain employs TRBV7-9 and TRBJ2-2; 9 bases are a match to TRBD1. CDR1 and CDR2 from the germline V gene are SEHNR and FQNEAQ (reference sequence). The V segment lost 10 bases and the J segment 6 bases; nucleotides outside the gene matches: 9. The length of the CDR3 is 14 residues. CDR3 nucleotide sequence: TGTGCCACGACGAGGACAGGGGCGGCCGGGGAGCTGTTTTTT. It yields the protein CATTRTGAAGELFF.

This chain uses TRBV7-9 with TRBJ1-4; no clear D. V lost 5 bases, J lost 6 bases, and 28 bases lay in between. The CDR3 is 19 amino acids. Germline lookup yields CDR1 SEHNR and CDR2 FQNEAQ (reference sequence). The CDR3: CASSPTTLYGVAWDEKLFF. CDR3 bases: TGTGCCAGCAGCCCGACCACGCTTTATGGAGTGGCGTGGGATGAAAAACTGTTTTTT. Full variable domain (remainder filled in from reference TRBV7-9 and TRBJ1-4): DTGVSQNPRHKITKRGQNVTFRCDPISEHNRLYWYRQTLGQGPEFLTYFQNEAQLEKSRLLSDRFSAERPKGSFSTLEIQRTEQGDSAMYLCASSPTTLYGVAWDEKLFFGSGTQLSVL.

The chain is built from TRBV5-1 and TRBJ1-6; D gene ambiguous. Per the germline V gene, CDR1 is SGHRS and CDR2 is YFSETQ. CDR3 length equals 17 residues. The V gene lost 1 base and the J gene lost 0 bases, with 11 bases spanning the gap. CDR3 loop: CASSLTQASSYNSPLHF. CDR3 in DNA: TGCGCCAGCAGCTTGACGCAGGCGAGCTCCTATAATTCACCCCTCCACTTT.

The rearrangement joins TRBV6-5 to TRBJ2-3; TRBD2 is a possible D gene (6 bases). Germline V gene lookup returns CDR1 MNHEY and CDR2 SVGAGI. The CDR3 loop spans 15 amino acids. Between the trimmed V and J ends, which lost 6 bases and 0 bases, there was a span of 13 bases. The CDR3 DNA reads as TGTGCCAGCAGCCTCGACGGGACTAGCACAGATACGCAGTATTTT. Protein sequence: CASSLDGTSTDTQYF.

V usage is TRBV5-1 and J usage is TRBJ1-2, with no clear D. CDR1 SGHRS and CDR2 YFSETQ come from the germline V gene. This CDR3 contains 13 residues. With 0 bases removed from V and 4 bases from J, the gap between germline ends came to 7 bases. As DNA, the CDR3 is TGCGCCAGCAGCTTGGGAACGGTCTATGGCTACACCTTC. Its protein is CASSLGTVYGYTF.

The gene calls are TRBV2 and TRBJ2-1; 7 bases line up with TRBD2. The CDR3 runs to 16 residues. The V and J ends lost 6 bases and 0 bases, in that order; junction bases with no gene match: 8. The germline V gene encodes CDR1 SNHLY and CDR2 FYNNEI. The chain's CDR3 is CASRGPGGSSYNEQFF. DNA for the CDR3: TGTGCCAGCAGGGGGCCGGGGGGAAGCTCCTACAATGAGCAGTTCTTC.

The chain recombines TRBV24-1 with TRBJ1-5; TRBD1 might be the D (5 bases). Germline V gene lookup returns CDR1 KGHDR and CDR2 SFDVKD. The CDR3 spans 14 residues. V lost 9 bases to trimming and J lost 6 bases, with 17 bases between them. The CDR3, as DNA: TGTGCCACCGCCGACGGGGGGTTCAGTCAGCCCCAGCATTTT. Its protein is CATADGGFSQPQHF.

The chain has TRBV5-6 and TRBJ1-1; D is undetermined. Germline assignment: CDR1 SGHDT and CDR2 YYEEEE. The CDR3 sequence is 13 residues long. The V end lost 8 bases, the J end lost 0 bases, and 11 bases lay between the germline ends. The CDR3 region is CASYGLVNTEAFF. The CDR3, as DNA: TGTGCCAGTTATGGGCTCGTGAACACTGAAGCTTTCTTT. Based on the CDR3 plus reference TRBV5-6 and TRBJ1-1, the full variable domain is DAGVTQSPTHLIKTRGQQVTLRCSPKSGHDTVSWYQQALGQGPQFIFQYYEEEERQRGNFPDRFSGHQFPNYSSELNVNALLLGDSALYLCASYGLVNTEAFFGQGTRLTVV.

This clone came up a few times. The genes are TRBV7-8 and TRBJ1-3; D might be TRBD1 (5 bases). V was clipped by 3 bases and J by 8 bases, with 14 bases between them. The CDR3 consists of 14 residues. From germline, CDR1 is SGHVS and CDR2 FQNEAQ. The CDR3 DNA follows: TGTGCCAGCAGCTTGAGGAGACCGGGGGACACCATATATTTT. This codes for CASSLRRPGDTIYF.

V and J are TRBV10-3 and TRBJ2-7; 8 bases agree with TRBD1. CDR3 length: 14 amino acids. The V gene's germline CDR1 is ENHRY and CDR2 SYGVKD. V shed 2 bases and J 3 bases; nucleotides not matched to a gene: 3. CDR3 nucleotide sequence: TGTGCCATCAGTGAGGGACAGGGTCGCTACGAGCAGTACTTC. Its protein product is CAISEGQGRYEQYF.